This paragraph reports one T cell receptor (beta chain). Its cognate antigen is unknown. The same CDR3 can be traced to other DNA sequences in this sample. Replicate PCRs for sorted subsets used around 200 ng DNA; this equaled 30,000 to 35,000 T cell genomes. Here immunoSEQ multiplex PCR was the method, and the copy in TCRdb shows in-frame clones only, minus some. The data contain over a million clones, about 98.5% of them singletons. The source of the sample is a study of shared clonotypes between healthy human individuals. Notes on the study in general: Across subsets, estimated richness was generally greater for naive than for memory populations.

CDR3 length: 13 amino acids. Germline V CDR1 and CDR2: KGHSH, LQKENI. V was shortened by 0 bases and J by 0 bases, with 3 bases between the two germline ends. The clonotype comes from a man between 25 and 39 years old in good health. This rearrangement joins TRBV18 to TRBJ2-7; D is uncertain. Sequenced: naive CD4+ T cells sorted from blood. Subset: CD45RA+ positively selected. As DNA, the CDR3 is TGTGCCAGCTCACCACCATCCTCCTACGAGCAGTACTTC. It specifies CASSPPSSYEQYF.